One sample yielded the 27 T cell receptor beta chains listed below, sequenced in a study of cytomegalovirus exposure and HLA in healthy donors. Use of 60 Vbeta and 13 Jbeta primers characterized the PCR. The assay was immunoSEQ multiplex PCR, and TCRdb's table has in-frame clones only and misses some. The profile shows fewer than 250,000 clones, approximately 80% of them singletons. The sequenced sample consisted of PBMCs. The origin of the receptors is a young man in good health and CMV-seronegative.

With regard to this clone: An end of the junction differs from the germline gene, which may be a read error. The chain uses TRBV4-3 and TRBJ2-7; possibly TRBD1 for D (6 bases). Germline V gene data show CDR1 as LGHNA and CDR2 as YSLEER. This CDR3 contains 14 residues. The CDR3 is CASSQGPGAYGQYF. The CDR3 coding sequence is TGCGCCAGCAGCCAAGGTCCAGGGGCTTACGGGCAGTACTTC.

This clone was detected only once. The rearrangement uses TRBV27 and TRBJ2-7; 8 bases fit TRBD1. V dropped 7 bases and J dropped 5; count of bases not matched to a gene: 4. The V gene's germline CDR1 is MNHEY and CDR2 SMNVEV (reference sequence). The CDR3 totals 12 residues. The CDR3 coding sequence is TGTGCCAGCACAGGGGGCCTGGACGAGCAGTACTTC. Translation: CASTGGLDEQYF.

The chain carries TRBV5-1 and TRBJ2-1; unclear D gene. The CDR3 has 14 amino acids. Trimming shortened V by 4 bases and J by 0 bases, and 8 bases separated the two germline ends. Germline CDR1 SGHRS, CDR2 YFSETQ. This CDR3 reads CASSPSSSYNEQFF. Written as DNA, the CDR3 is TGCGCCAGCAGCCCTTCCTCCTCCTACAATGAGCAGTTCTTC.

The chain recombines TRBV28 with TRBJ1-2; TRBD1 is a possible D gene (5 bases). Trimming pared 3 bases from V and 2 bases from J, leaving 10 bases between. CDR1 and CDR2 from the germline V gene are MDHEN and SYDVKM. This CDR3 has 14 residues. The CDR3 here is CASSLQGGNYGYTF. As DNA, the CDR3 is TGTGCCAGCAGTTTGCAGGGTGGAAACTATGGCTACACCTTC.

J is TRBJ2-7 and V is TRBV9, with TRBD1 matching over 8 bases. J gave up 5 bases and V 4 bases, and 8 bases lay outside the gene matches. This CDR3 spans 14 amino acids. Per germline, CDR1 SGDLS and CDR2 YYNGEE. The CDR3 bases are TGTGCCAGCAGCCCATGGACAGGGCAAAACGAGCAGTACTTC. Amino acids: CASSPWTGQNEQYF.

The V and J genes are TRBV9 and TRBJ1-1; possibly TRBD1 for D (5 bases). The V end was cut by 4 bases, the J end by 4 bases, with 11 bases between. Germline assignment: CDR1 SGDLS and CDR2 YYNGEE. This CDR3 is 13 amino acids long. The CDR3 DNA reads TGTGCCAGCAGCCTCGGGGGGGGCACTGAAGCTTTCTTT. It translates to CASSLGGGTEAFF.

V is TRBV5-1 and J is TRBJ2-2; 7 nucleotides match TRBD1. CDR1 and CDR2 from the germline V gene are SGHRS and YFSETQ. The CDR3 contains 16 residues. V was clipped by 5 bases and J by 0 bases; unmatched bases: 7. The CDR3 sequence is CASSSQGPANTGELFF. CDR3 sequence (DNA): TGCGCCAGCAGTTCACAGGGGCCAGCGAACACCGGGGAGCTGTTTTTT.

The chain employs TRBV5-1 and TRBJ2-2; 8 nucleotides agree with TRBD1. V lost 1 base and J lost 2; bases outside the gene matches: 7. The CDR3 covers 17 residues. Germline CDR1 is SGHRS and CDR2 is YFSETQ. The CDR3 here is CASSLRRQGTNTGELFF. The CDR3 DNA sequence: TGCGCCAGCAGCTTGAGGCGACAGGGGACAAACACCGGGGAGCTGTTTTTT.

The chain couples TRBV28 to TRBJ1-5, with D possibly matching TRBD1 (5 bases). The V and J ends lost 8 bases and 5 bases respectively, with 13 bases between them. CDR3 size: 13 residues. Looked up from germline, CDR1 is MDHEN and CDR2 is SYDVKM. The CDR3 DNA sequence: TGTGCCAGCCGGGGGTTAGAGCATCAGCCCCAGCATTTT. Protein: CASRGLEHQPQHF.

This chain links TRBV6-5 with TRBJ1-2, with D perhaps TRBD1 (6 bases). This CDR3 spans 13 amino acids. Germline assignment: CDR1 MNHEY and CDR2 SVGAGI. Trimming pared 6 bases from V and 4 bases from J, leaving 12 bases between. The CDR3 protein is CASSPQGVYGYTF. CDR3 nucleotides: TGTGCCAGCAGCCCACAGGGAGTCTATGGCTACACCTTC.

This clone was found once. This chain joins TRBV29-1 and TRBJ2-7; TRBD2 might be the D (7 bases). The CDR3 is 15 amino acids. V was cut by 2 bases and J by 6 bases, with 20 bases left in between. The germline V gene has CDR1 SQVTM and CDR2 ANQGSEA. In DNA form, the CDR3 reads TGCAGCGTTGAAAAAGGTGGGGGGGCCGTCGGCGAGCAGTACTTC. Translation: CSVEKGGGAVGEQYF.

This chain links TRBV2 with TRBJ1-1; possibly TRBD1 for D (5 bases). Trimming shortened V by 6 bases and J by 4 bases, and 9 bases separated the two germline ends. CDR1 and CDR2 from the germline V gene are SNHLY and FYNNEI. CDR3 length equals 12 residues. In DNA, the CDR3 is TGTGCCAGCAGACAGCAGGGCACTGAAGCTTTCTTT. The encoded protein is CASRQQGTEAFF.

The chain recombines TRBV28 with TRBJ2-7; TRBD2 matches at 8 bases. Trimming removed 5 bases from V and 0 bases from J; junction bases left unmatched: 9. The CDR3 is 16 amino acids. From germline, CDR1 is MDHEN and CDR2 SYDVKM. The CDR3 spells CASSRISGASSYEQYF. The DNA of the CDR3 is TGTGCCAGCAGTCGTATTAGCGGGGCTAGCTCCTACGAGCAGTACTTC.

The V gene is TRBV5-1, the J gene TRBJ2-2; perhaps TRBD1 as D (5 bases). CDR1 SGHRS and CDR2 YFSETQ come from the germline V gene. There are 15 residues in the CDR3. V was pared by 2 bases and J by 7 bases, with 15 bases between. This chain's CDR3 is CASSFSSRVNGELFF. The CDR3 DNA sequence: TGCGCCAGCAGCTTCTCTTCCAGGGTCAACGGGGAGCTGTTTTTT.

The V gene is TRBV7-8, the J gene TRBJ2-7; a weak D match, TRBD1 (5 bases). Germline V gene lookup returns CDR1 SGHVS and CDR2 FQNEAQ. V was clipped by 3 bases and J by 5 bases, with 11 bases between them. This CDR3 has 13 amino acids. The CDR3 nucleotides read TGTGCCAGCAGCTTTCCAGGGCGTCACGAGCAGTACTTC. Residues: CASSFPGRHEQYF.

This rearrangement joins TRBV4-1 to TRBJ1-4; D may be TRBD1 (6 bases). CDR3 length: 16 residues. Germline CDR1 reads MGHRA; CDR2 reads YSYEKL. Trimming took off 4 bases at V and 1 base at J, with 13 bases between the two ends. CDR3 nucleotides: TGCGCCAGCAGCCTTTTGGGGGGGCAAACTAATGAAAAACTGTTTTTT. Protein product: CASSLLGGQTNEKLFF.

V gene TRBV10-3 combines with J gene TRBJ2-7; 8 nucleotides line up with TRBD2. With 4 bases clipped from V and 2 bases from J, the junction kept 7 bases outside the gene matches. This CDR3 contains 15 residues. The V gene's germline CDR1 is ENHRY and CDR2 SYGVKD. The CDR3 bases are TGTGCCATCAGTGGCCCCGAGCGGGGGACCTACGAGCAGTACTTC. Residues: CAISGPERGTYEQYF.

The rearrangement uses TRBV6-5 and TRBJ2-7; 13 nucleotides agree with TRBD2. The CDR3 covers 15 residues. Per germline, CDR1 MNHEY and CDR2 SVGAGI. J lost 4 bases, V lost 5 bases, and 5 bases had no gene match. CDR3 bases: TGTGCCAGCAGTCATAAGGGACTAGCGGGGTACGAGCAGTACTTC. Translated, it gives CASSHKGLAGYEQYF.

The chain joins TRBV7-9 to TRBJ2-3; D perhaps matches TRBD2 (5 bases). V lost 8 bases, J lost 0 bases, and 9 bases lay in between. Germline V gene sequence: CDR1 SEHNR, CDR2 FQNEAQ (reference sequence). This CDR3 has 13 amino acids. For the CDR3, the DNA is TGTGCCAGCGGCCCGGGGAGCACAGATACGCAGTATTTT. Protein sequence: CASGPGSTDTQYF.

Comment on this clone: The final CDR3 position lacks the conserved phenylalanine or tryptophan, pointing to a likely read error. J is TRBJ2-7 and V is TRBV7-9, with 13 positions matching TRBD2. Losses at the gene ends were 6 bases for V and 5 bases for J; bases not matched to a gene: 7. The CDR3 covers 15 residues. The germline gives CDR1 SEHNR, CDR2 FQNEAQ (reference sequence). The CDR3 reads CASRLWTSGGNEQYL. Here the CDR3 DNA reads TGTGCCAGCAGACTTTGGACTAGCGGGGGTAACGAGCAGTACCTC.

CDR3 protein: CASSFQGGYTF. In DNA form, the CDR3 reads TGTGCCAGCAGCTTCCAGGGAGGCTACACCTTC. This rearrangement joins TRBV7-9 to TRBJ1-2, with a possible D match to TRBD1 (5 bases). Germline assignment: CDR1 SEHNR and CDR2 FQNEAQ (reference sequence). This CDR3 is built from 11 residues. V lost 3 bases to trimming and J lost 8 bases, with 7 bases between them.

The chain links TRBV5-1 to TRBJ2-3; possibly TRBD2 for D (8 bases). V was pared by 0 bases and J by 2 bases, with 22 bases between. This CDR3 region has 19 residues. Germline CDR1 and CDR2: SGHRS and YFSETQ. In DNA, the CDR3 is TGCGCCAGCAGCTTGGGCCAGGGGGGAGCGGGGGTCCCCACAGATACGCAGTATTTT. Translating gives CASSLGQGGAGVPTDTQYF. The full variable domain, rest sourced from reference TRBV5-1 and TRBJ2-3, is KAGVTQTPRYLIKTRGQQVTLSCSPISGHRSVSWYQQTPGQGLQFLFEYFSETQRNKGNFPGRFSGRQFSNSRSEMNVSTLELGDSALYLCASSLGQGGAGVPTDTQYFGPGTRLTVL.

This chain connects TRBV19 to TRBJ1-1; D ambiguous. The V end was cut by 9 bases, the J end by 4 bases, with 12 bases between. This CDR3 has 12 residues. Per germline, CDR1 LNHDA and CDR2 SQIVND (reference sequence). The CDR3 bases are TGTGCCAGCCGAGATATGAGCACTGAAGCTTTCTTT. Translation: CASRDMSTEAFF.

This clone was seen a handful of times. The chain employs TRBV28 and TRBJ1-3, with D tentatively TRBD1 (5 bases). The CDR3 length is 16 residues. From germline, CDR1 is MDHEN and CDR2 SYDVKM. Trimming took off 4 bases at V and 0 bases at J, with 13 bases between the two ends. The CDR3 DNA is TGTGCCAGCAGTTCCTCTCTCGGGGGCTCTGGAAACACCATATATTTT. Protein product: CASSSSLGGSGNTIYF.

The chain recombines TRBV6-5 with TRBJ1-5, with TRBD1 matching 8 bases. CDR3 size: 16 residues. V dropped 2 bases and J dropped 4; count of bases not matched to a gene: 7. CDR1 is MNHEY and CDR2 is SVGAGI in the germline V gene. The CDR3 DNA follows: TGTGCCAGCAGTTACCTAGGGACAGGTTTAAATCAGCCCCAGCATTTT. This encodes CASSYLGTGLNQPQHF.

In this sample, this clone turned up a few times. The chain links TRBV7-9 to TRBJ1-5; D may be TRBD1 (5 bases). V lost 2 bases and J lost 4, with 15 bases in between. The CDR3 consists of 16 residues. Germline V gives CDR1 SEHNR, CDR2 FQNEAQ (reference sequence). The CDR3 nucleotides read TGTGCCAGCAGCTTATTCGGGGGAGGTCGGAATCAGCCCCAGCATTTT. Encoded protein: CASSLFGGGRNQPQHF. The complete variable domain, with remaining parts taken from reference TRBV7-9 and TRBJ1-5, reads DTGVSQNPRHKITKRGQNVTFRCDPISEHNRLYWYRQTLGQGPEFLTYFQNEAQLEKSRLLSDRFSAERPKGSFSTLEIQRTEQGDSAMYLCASSLFGGGRNQPQHFGDGTRLSIL.

The chain combines TRBV2 with TRBJ1-2; D ambiguous. V was cut by 6 bases and J by 5 bases, with 13 bases left in between. The CDR3 sequence is 13 residues long. Germline assignment: CDR1 SNHLY and CDR2 FYNNEI. This CDR3 is CASSADWAYGYTF. The CDR3 nucleotides are TGTGCCAGCAGCGCGGACTGGGCTTATGGCTACACCTTC.